Listed here are 11 T cell receptor beta chains from one sample, sequenced in a study of graft-versus-host responses after intestinal transplantation. Some clones are missing from TCRdb's copy, which holds only in-frame ones; the method was immunoSEQ multiplex PCR. The sample holds 100,000 to 120,000 clones, just over 90% seen once. No antigen is known for these receptors. Sequenced here: unstimulated CD8+ T cells sorted from spleen or lymph node cells, sampled before intestinal transplant. The origin of the receptors is a human donor who received an intestinal transplant.

V usage is TRBV9 and J usage is TRBJ1-5; 7 bases match TRBD1. This CDR3 comprises 15 residues. CDR1 and CDR2 from the germline V gene are SGDLS and YYNGEE. After removal of 3 bases from V and 5 bases from J, the junction contained 8 bases not matched to a gene. The CDR3 loop reads CASSAGGTAYQPQHF. The CDR3 DNA reads as TGTGCCAGCAGCGCGGGGGGGACAGCATATCAGCCCCAGCATTTT.

The rearrangement uses TRBV6-5 and TRBJ1-1; D is ambiguous. The V and J ends lost 4 bases and 0 bases respectively, with 15 bases between them. The CDR3 extends over 16 amino acids. Per germline, CDR1 MNHEY and CDR2 SVGAGI. CDR3 sequence reads: CASSSGINLMNTEAFF. DNA of the CDR3: TGTGCCAGCAGTTCGGGTATCAATCTCATGAACACTGAAGCTTTCTTT.

The chain employs TRBV27 and TRBJ2-7; 7 positions agree with TRBD1. The CDR3 has 15 amino acids. CDR1 is MNHEY and CDR2 is SMNVEV in the germline V gene (reference sequence). Trimming took 5 bases from V and 3 from J; bases not matched to a gene: 10. The CDR3 sequence is CASSPAGTAFYEQYF. CDR3 sequence (DNA): TGTGCCAGCAGTCCCGCCGGGACAGCATTCTACGAGCAGTACTTC.

This clone was detected only once. The chain uses TRBV30 and TRBJ2-7; no reliable D call. V dropped 1 base and J dropped 3 bases, with 10 bases sitting between them. Germline CDR1 GTSNPN, CDR2 SVGIG (reference sequence). CDR3 size: 13 residues. CDR3 residues: CAWSGSFGYEQYF. DNA for the CDR3: TGTGCCTGGAGTGGGAGTTTCGGCTACGAGCAGTACTTC.

J is TRBJ2-1 and V is TRBV15, with D possibly TRBD2 on 5 matching bases. Trimming removed 3 bases from V and 7 bases from J, with 7 bases in between. Per the germline V gene, CDR1 is LNHNV and CDR2 is YYDKDF (reference sequence). The CDR3 totals 12 residues. Written as DNA, the CDR3 is TGTGCCACCAGCAGGAGCGGAAATGAGCAGTTCTTC. Its translation: CATSRSGNEQFF.

As to this clone: Other DNA variants within this sample encode the same CDR3. The V gene is TRBV28, the J gene TRBJ2-1; D remains unclear. The CDR3 runs to 11 residues. The ends were cut back, 4 bases at V and 6 bases at J, with 4 bases in the middle. Germline CDR1 reads MDHEN; CDR2 reads SYDVKM. The CDR3 reads CASSYSNEQFF. In nucleotides, the CDR3 is TGTGCCAGCAGTTACTCCAATGAGCAGTTCTTC.

The rearrangement uses TRBV7-3 and TRBJ2-1; unclear D gene. Germline loops: CDR1 SGHTA, CDR2 FQGTGA. CDR3 length: 14 amino acids. V lost 4 bases and J lost 0, with 7 bases in between. The CDR3 DNA sequence: TGTGCCAGCAGCTCTACAAGCTCCTACAATGAGCAGTTCTTC. Translated: CASSSTSSYNEQFF.

This clone was seen only a few times. The rearrangement uses TRBV6-1 and TRBJ1-5; weak D call: TRBD1 (6 bases). V was pared by 11 bases and J by 3 bases, with 14 bases between. The CDR3 extends over 13 amino acids. Germline V gene sequence: CDR1 MNHNS, CDR2 SASEGT. The CDR3 loop reads CAGSGASNQPQHF. DNA of the CDR3: TGTGCCGGATCGGGGGCGTCCAATCAGCCCCAGCATTTT.

The genes are TRBV19 and TRBJ1-1, with D maybe TRBD1 (6 bases). The CDR3 has 15 residues. The ends were cut back, 7 bases at V and 0 bases at J, with 15 bases in the middle. Germline V gene lookup returns CDR1 LNHDA and CDR2 SQIVND (reference sequence). The CDR3 nucleotides are TGTGCCAGTACCAAGACAGGAAGGTTGAACACTGAAGCTTTCTTT. Translation gives CASTKTGRLNTEAFF.

This clone occurred once. The genes are TRBV6-6 and TRBJ2-7; the match to TRBD2 covers 8 bases. The CDR3 is 15 residues long. V dropped 5 bases and J dropped 6; count of bases not matched to a gene: 12. Germline V gene sequence: CDR1 MNHNY, CDR2 SVGAGI (reference sequence). Here the CDR3 DNA reads TGTGCCAGCAGTAGATCCCTAGCGGGTGTGACCGAGCAGTACTTC. It codes for CASSRSLAGVTEQYF.

The CDR3 here is CASRKTGGWSSSGDEQYF. CDR3 DNA sequence: TGTGCCAGCAGAAAAACTGGGGGGTGGTCGAGTAGCGGGGACGAGCAGTACTTC. V gene TRBV7-3 combines with J gene TRBJ2-7; 8 bases are shared with TRBD2. Trimming removed 6 bases from V and 5 bases from J; junction bases left unmatched: 21. The CDR3 runs to 18 residues. Per the germline V gene, CDR1 is SGHTA and CDR2 is FQGTGA.